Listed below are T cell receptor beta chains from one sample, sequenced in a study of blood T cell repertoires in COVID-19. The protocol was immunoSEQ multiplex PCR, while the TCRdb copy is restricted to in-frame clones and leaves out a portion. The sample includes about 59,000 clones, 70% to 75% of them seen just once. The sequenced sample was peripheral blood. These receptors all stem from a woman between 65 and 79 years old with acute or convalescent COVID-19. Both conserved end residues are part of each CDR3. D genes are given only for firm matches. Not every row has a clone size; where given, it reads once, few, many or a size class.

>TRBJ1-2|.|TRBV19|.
TGTGCCAGTAATGGCGGTGGCTACACCTTC
CASNGGGYTF
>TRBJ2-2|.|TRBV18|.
TGTGCCAGCTCACCAGTGACAGGCGTAAACACCGGGGAGCTGTTTTTT
CASSPVTGVNTGELFF
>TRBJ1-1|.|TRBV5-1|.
TGCGCCAGCAGTTGGAACGGAGCGAACACTGAAGCTTTCTTT
CASSWNGANTEAFF
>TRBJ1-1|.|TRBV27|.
TGTGCCAGCATGTTTAGTTCCGTGGCTGAAGCTTTCTTT
CASMFSSVAEAFF
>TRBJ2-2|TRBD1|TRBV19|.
TGTGCCAGTAGTATAGACAGGGGGACCGGGGAGCTGTTTTTT
CASSIDRGTGELFF
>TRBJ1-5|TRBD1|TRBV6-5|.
TGTGCCAGCAGTCTTACAGGGGGCGGCAATCAGCCCCAGCATTTT
CASSLTGGGNQPQHF
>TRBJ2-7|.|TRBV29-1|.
TGCAGCGTTGCGGACAGCTTCTACGAGCAGTACTTC
CSVADSFYEQYF
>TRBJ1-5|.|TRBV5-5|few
TGTGCCAGCAGCGTCCCAGGACAGAGGCCGGATCAGCCCCAGCATTTT
CASSVPGQRPDQPQHF
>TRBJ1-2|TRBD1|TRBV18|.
TGTGCCAGCTCACTAAACGCCGGGACAGGTTCCCGCTACACCTTC
CASSLNAGTGSRYTF
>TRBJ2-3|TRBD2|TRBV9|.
TGTGCCAGCAGCTTTCCGACTAGCGGTAGCACAGATACGCAGTATTTT
CASSFPTSGSTDTQYF
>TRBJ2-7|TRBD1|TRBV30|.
TGTGCCTGGAGTGTAAACAGGGGCTCCTACGAGCAGTACTTC
CAWSVNRGSYEQYF
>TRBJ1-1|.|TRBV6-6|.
TGTGCCAGCAGTTACTCGCAGGGGAGTAGCCCTGAAGCTTTCTTT
CASSYSQGSSPEAFF
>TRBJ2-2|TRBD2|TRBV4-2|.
TGTGCCAGCAGCCAAGAGGCGGGGGGCGGTAGCGGGGAGCTGTTTTTT
CASSQEAGGGSGELFF
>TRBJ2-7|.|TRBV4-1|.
TGCGCCAGCAGCCAAGATTTTATGGGAGGCGAGCGAACCGAGGATTTTGTCGAGCAGTACTTC
CASSQDFMGGERTEDFVEQYF
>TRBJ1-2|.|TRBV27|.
TGTGCCAGCAGTCACTCCGGGACTGCGGGCATCTATGGCTACACCTTC
CASSHSGTAGIYGYTF
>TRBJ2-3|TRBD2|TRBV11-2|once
TGTGCCAGCAGCTTATTCCGGGGGGGCACAGATACGCAGTATTTT
CASSLFRGGTDTQYF
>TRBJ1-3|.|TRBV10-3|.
TGTGCCACACACGGGGGGGGAAACACCATATATTTT
CATHGGGNTIYF
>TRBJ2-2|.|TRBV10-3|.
TGTGCCATCAGTGAGTCAAACAGCAACACCGGGGAGCTGTTTTTT
CAISESNSNTGELFF
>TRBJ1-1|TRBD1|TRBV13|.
TGTGCCAGCAGCTCACCCGGACAGGTATTTGTGGCTGAAGCTTTCTTT
CASSSPGQVFVAEAFF
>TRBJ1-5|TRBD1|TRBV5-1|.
TGCGCCAGCAGCTTGTGGGGGGGGACAGGGCAGCCCCAGCATTTT
CASSLWGGTGQPQHF
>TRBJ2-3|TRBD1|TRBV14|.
TGTGCCAGCAGCCCCGCCAGACAGGGACCCACAGATACGCAGTATTTT
CASSPARQGPTDTQYF
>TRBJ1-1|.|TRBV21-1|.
TGTGCCAGCAGCAAAAAGGGAGTAGGCACTGAAGCTTTCTTT
CASSKKGVGTEAFF
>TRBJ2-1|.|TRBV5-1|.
TGCGCCAGCAGCTTGGCAGGCCCAAAGTGGGGCGGCAATGAGCAGTTCTTC
CASSLAGPKWGGNEQFF
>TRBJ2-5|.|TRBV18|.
TGTGCCAGCTCACTCTTCCAGGAGGTCCAAGAGACCCAGTACTTC
CASSLFQEVQETQYF
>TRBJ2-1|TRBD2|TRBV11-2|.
TGTGCCAGCAGCTTATTTGGGAGGGGAGCGGGGGATGTGGATGAGCAGTTCTTC
CASSLFGRGAGDVDEQFF
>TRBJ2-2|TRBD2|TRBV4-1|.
TGCGCCAGCAGCCACCCCTCGCGGCTAGCGGGGGGGAGCGGGGAGCTGTTTTTT
CASSHPSRLAGGSGELFF
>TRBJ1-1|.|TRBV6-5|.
TGTGCCAGCAGTAGGAGGGGGAACACTGAAGCTTTCTTT
CASSRRGNTEAFF
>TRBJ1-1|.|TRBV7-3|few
TGTGCCAGCAGCTTAACCAGGGGGAACACTGAAGCTTTCTTT
CASSLTRGNTEAFF